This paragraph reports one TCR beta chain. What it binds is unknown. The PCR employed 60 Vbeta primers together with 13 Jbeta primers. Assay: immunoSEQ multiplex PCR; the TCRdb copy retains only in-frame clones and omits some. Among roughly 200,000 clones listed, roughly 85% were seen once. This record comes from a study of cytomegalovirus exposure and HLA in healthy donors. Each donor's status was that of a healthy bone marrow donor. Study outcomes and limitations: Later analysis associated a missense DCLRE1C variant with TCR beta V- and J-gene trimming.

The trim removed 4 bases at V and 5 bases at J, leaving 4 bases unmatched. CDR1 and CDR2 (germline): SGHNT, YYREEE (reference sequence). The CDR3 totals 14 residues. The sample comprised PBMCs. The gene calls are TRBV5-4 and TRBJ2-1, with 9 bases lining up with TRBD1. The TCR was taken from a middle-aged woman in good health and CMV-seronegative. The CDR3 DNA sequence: TGTGCCAGCAGCAGGACAGGGGCCCACAATGAGCAGTTCTTC. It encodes CASSRTGAHNEQFF.